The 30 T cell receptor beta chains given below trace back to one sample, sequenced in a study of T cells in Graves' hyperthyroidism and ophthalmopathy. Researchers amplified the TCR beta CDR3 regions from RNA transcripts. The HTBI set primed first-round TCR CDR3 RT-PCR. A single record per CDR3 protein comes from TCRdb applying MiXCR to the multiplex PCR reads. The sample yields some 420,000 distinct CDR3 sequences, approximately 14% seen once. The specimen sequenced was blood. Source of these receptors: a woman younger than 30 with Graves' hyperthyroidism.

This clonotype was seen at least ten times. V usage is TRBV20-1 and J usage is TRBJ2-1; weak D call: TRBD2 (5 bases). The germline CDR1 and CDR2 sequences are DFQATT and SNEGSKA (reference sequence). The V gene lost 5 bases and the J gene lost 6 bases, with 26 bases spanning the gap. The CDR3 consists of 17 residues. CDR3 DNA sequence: TGCAGTGCTTATGCTAGGGCCGGACTTCCGACGGGCAATGAGCAGTTCTTC. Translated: CSAYARAGLPTGNEQFF.

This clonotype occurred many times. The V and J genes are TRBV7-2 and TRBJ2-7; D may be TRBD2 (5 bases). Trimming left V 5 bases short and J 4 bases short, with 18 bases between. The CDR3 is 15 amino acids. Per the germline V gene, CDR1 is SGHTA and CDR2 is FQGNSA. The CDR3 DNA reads TGTGCCAGCAGCCGCAGCCCCAAGTGGGAGTACGAGCAGTACTTC. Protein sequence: CASSRSPKWEYEQYF.

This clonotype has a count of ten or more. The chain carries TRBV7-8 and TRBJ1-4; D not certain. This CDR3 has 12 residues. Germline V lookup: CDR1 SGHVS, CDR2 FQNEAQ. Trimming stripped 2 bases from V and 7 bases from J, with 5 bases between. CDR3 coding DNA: TGTGCCAGCAGCTTATCGTTTGAAAAACTGTTTTTT. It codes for CASSLSFEKLFF.

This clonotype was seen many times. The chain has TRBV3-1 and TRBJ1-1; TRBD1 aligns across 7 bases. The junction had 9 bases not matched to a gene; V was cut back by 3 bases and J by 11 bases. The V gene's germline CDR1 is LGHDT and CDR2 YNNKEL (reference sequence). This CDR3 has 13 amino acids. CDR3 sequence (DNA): TGTGCCAGCAGCCAGAACACCGGGACAGCGGCTTTCTTT. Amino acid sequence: CASSQNTGTAAFF.

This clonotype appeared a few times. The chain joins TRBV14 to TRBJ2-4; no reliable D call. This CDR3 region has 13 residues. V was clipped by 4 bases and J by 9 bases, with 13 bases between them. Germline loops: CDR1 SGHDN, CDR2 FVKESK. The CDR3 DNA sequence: TGTGCCAGCAGCCCCCAGGCAGGCGGCATTCAGTACTTC. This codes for CASSPQAGGIQYF.

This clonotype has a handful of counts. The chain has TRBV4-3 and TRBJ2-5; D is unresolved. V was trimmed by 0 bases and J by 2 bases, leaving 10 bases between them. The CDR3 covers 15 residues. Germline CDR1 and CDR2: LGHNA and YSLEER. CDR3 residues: CASSQDSQPQETQYF. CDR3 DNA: TGCGCCAGCAGCCAAGATAGCCAGCCACAAGAGACCCAGTACTTC.

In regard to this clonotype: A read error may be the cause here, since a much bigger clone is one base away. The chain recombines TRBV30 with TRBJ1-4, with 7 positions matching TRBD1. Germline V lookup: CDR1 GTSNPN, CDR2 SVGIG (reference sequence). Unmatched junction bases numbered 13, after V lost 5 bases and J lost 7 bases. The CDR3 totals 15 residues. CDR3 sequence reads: CAWGTNRGIGEKLFF. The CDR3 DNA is TGTGCCTGGGGCACGAACAGGGGAATCGGTGAAAAACTGTTTTTT.

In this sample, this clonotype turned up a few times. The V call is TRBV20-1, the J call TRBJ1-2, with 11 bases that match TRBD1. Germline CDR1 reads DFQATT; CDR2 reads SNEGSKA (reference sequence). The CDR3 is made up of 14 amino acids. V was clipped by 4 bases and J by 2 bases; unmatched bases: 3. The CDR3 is CSATRTGGNYGYTF. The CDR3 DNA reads TGCAGTGCTACCCGGACAGGGGGCAACTATGGCTACACCTTC.

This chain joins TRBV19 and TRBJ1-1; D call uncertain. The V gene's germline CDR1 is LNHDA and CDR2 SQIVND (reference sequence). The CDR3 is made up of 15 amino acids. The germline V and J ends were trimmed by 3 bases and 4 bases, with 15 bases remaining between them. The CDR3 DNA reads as TGTGCCAGTAGTATGCCGAAAAAGGTGGGCACTGAAGCTTTCTTT. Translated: CASSMPKKVGTEAFF. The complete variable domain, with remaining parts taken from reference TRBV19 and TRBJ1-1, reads DGGITQSPKYLFRKEGQNVTLSCEQNLNHDAMYWYRQDPGQGLRLIYYSQIVNDFQKGDIAEGYSVSREKKESFPLTVTSAQKNPTAFYLCASSMPKKVGTEAFFGQGTRLTVV.

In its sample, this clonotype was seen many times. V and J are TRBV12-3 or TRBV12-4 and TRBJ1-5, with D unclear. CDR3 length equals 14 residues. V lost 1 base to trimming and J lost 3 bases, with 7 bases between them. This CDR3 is CASSLDGNNQPQHF. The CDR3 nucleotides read TGTGCCAGCAGTTTAGACGGCAACAATCAGCCCCAGCATTTT.

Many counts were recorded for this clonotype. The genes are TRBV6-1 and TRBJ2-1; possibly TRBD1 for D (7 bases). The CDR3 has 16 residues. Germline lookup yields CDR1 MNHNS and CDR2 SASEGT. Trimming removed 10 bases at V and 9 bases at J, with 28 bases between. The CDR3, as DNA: TGTGCCACCAGAGGGGGGTTAGACTCCGCAGGGGGTGAGCAGTTCTTC. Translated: CATRGGLDSAGGEQFF.

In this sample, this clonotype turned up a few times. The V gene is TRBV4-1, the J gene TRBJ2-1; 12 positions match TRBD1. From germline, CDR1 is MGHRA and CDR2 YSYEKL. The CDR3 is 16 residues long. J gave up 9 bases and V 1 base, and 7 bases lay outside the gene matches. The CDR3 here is CASSQAPGQGASEQFF. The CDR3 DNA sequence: TGCGCCAGCAGCCAAGCGCCGGGACAGGGGGCCAGTGAGCAGTTCTTC.

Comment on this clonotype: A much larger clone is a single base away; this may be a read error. CDR3 protein: CASSPEGRTEAFF. The DNA of the CDR3 is TGTGCCAGCAGCCCTGAGGGACGTACTGAAGCTTTCTTT. The chain uses TRBV3-1 and TRBJ1-1; weak D call: TRBD1 (5 bases). Trimming pared 4 bases from V and 5 bases from J, leaving 11 bases between. This CDR3 is 13 amino acids long. Germline V gives CDR1 LGHDT, CDR2 YNNKEL (reference sequence). The full variable domain, completed using reference TRBV3-1 and TRBJ1-1, is DTAVSQTPKYLVTQMGNDKSIKCEQNLGHDTMYWYKQDSKKFLKIMFSYNNKELIINETVPNRFSPKSPDKAHLNLHINSLELGDSAVYFCASSPEGRTEAFFGQGTRLTVV.

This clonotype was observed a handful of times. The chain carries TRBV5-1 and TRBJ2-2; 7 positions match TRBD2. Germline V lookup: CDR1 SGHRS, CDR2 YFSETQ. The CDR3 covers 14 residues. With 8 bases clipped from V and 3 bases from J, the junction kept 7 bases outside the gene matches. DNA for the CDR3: TGCGCCAGTGGGCGGGAGACTCACACCGGGGAGCTGTTTTTT. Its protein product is CASGRETHTGELFF.

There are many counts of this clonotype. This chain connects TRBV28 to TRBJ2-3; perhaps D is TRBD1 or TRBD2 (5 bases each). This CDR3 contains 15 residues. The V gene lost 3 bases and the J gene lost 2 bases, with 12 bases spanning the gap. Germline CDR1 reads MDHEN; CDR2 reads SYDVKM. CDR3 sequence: CASSLRDRNTDTQYF. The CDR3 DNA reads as TGTGCCAGCAGTTTGAGGGACCGGAACACAGATACGCAGTATTTT.

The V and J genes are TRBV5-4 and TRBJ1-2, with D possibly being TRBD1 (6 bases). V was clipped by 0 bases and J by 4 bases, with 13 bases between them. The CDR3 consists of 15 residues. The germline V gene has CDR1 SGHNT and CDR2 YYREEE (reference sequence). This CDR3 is CASSLGLTGTYGYTF. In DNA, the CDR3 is TGTGCCAGCAGCTTGGGTTTAACAGGGACCTATGGCTACACCTTC. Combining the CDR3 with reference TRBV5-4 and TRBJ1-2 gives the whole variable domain ETGVTQSPTHLIKTRGQQVTLRCSSQSGHNTVSWYQQALGQGPQFIFQYYREEENGRGNFPPRFSGLQFPNYSSELNVNALELDDSALYLCASSLGLTGTYGYTFGSGTRLTVV.

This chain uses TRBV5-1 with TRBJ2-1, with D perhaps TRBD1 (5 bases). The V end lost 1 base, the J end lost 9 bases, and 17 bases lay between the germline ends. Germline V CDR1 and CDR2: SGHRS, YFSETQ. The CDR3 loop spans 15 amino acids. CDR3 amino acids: CASSLTGYTVSEQFF. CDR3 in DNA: TGCGCCAGCAGCTTGACAGGTTATACAGTCAGTGAGCAGTTCTTC.

CDR3 region: CASSFGTGGYGYTF. For the CDR3, the DNA is TGCGCCAGCAGCTTCGGGACAGGGGGCTATGGCTACACCTTC. The V call is TRBV5-1, the J call TRBJ1-2; 11 bases align to TRBD1. CDR1 and CDR2 (germline): SGHRS, YFSETQ. The J segment lost 4 bases and the V segment lost 2 bases, leaving 1 base of the junction unmatched. The CDR3 is made up of 14 amino acids.

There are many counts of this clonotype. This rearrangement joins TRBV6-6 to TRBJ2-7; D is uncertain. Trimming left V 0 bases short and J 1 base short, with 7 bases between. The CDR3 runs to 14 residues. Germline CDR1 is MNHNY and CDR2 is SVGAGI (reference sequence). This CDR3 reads CASSYSDTSYEQYF. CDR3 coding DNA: TGTGCCAGCAGTTACTCTGACACTTCCTACGAGCAGTACTTC.

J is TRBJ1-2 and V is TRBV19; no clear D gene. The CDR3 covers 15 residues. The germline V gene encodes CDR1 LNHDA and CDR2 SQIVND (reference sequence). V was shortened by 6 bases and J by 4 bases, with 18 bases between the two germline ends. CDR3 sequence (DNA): TGTGCCAGTAGCCAAACGGGGTATTCCAGCTATGGCTACACCTTC. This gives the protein CASSQTGYSSYGYTF.

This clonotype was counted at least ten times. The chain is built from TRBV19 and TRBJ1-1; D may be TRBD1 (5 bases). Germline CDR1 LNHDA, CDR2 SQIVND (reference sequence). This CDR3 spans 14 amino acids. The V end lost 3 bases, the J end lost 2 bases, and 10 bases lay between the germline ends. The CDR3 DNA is TGTGCCAGTAGTATTGGGACTACCAACACTGAAGCTTTCTTT. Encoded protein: CASSIGTTNTEAFF. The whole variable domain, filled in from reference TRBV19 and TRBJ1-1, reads DGGITQSPKYLFRKEGQNVTLSCEQNLNHDAMYWYRQDPGQGLRLIYYSQIVNDFQKGDIAEGYSVSREKKESFPLTVTSAQKNPTAFYLCASSIGTTNTEAFFGQGTRLTVV.

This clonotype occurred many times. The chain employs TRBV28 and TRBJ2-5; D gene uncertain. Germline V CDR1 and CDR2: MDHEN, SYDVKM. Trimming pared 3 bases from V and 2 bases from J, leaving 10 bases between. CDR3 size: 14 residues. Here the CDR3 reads CASSFNNQQETQYF. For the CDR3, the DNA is TGTGCCAGCAGTTTTAACAACCAGCAAGAGACCCAGTACTTC.

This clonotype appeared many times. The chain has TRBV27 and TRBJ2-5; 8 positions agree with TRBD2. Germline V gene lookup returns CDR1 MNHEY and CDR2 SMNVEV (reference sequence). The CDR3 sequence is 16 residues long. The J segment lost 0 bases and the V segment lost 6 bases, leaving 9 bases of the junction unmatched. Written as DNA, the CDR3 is TGTGCCAGCAGCCCCAGCGGGAGACCCCACCAAGAGACCCAGTACTTC. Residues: CASSPSGRPHQETQYF.

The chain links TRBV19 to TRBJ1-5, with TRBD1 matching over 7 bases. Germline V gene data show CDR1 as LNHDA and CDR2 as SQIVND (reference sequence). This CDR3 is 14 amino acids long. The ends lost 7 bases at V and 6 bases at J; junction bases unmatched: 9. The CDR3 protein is CASTTGPVGQPQHF. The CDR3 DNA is TGTGCCAGTACGACAGGGCCAGTCGGTCAGCCCCAGCATTTT.

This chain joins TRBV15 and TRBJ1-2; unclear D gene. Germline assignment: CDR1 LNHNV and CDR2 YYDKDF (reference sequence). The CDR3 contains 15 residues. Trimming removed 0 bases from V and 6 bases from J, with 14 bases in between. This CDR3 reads CATSRDFEGFHGYTF. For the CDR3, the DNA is TGTGCCACCAGCAGAGATTTTGAAGGGTTCCATGGCTACACCTTC.

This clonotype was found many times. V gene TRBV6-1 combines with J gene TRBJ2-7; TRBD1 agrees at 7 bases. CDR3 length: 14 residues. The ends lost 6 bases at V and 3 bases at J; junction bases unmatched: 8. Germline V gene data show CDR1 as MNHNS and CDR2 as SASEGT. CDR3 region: CASSPGQDDYEQYF. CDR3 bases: TGTGCCAGCAGCCCCGGACAGGATGACTACGAGCAGTACTTC.

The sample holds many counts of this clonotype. The CDR3 DNA reads TGTGCCTGGAGTGTCCCGCGGGGCCAAAAAGAGACCCAGTACTTC. Amino acids: CAWSVPRGQKETQYF. The rearrangement uses TRBV30 and TRBJ2-5; a possible D gene is TRBD2 (6 bases). CDR3 length: 15 amino acids. The germline gives CDR1 GTSNPN, CDR2 SVGIG (reference sequence). The V and J ends lost 0 bases and 3 bases respectively, with 14 bases between them. Complete variable domain (other parts from reference TRBV30 and TRBJ2-5): SQTIHQWPATLVQPVGSPLSLECTVEGTSNPNLYWYRQAAGRGLQLLFYSVGIGQISSEVPQNLSASRPQDRQFILSSKKLLLSDSGFYLCAWSVPRGQKETQYFGPGTRLLVL.

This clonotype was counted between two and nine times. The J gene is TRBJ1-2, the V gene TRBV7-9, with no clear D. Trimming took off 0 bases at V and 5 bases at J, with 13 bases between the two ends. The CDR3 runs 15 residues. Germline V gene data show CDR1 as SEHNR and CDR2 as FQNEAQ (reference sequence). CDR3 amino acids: CASSLARREGYGYTF. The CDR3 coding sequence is TGTGCCAGCAGCTTAGCGCGGAGGGAAGGGTATGGCTACACCTTC.

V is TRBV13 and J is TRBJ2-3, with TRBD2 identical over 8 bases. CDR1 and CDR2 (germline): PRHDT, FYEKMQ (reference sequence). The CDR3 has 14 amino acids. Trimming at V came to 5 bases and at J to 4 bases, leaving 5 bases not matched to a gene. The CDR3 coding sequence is TGTGCCAGCAGCATCACTAGCGGATCAGATACGCAGTATTTT. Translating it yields CASSITSGSDTQYF.

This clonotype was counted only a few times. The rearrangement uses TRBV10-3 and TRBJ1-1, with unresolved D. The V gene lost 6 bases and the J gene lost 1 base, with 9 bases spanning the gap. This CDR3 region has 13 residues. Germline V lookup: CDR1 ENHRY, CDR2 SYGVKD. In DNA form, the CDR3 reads TGTGCCATCAGGGAGGGAGCGAACACTGAAGCTTTCTTT. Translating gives CAIREGANTEAFF.